This T cell receptor (beta chain) emerged from a study of blood T cell repertoires in COVID-19. As for the study in general: The analysed material was cDNA or gDNA that came from T cells, B-cell-depleted T cells, or PBMCs.

CDR3 size: 13 residues. V was pared by 3 bases and J by 2 bases, with 6 bases between. CDR1 and CDR2 (germline): LNHDA, SQIVND (reference sequence). Enrollment of patients from Seattle took place during active infection, with longitudinal follow-up. Under the authors' procedure: Amplification of reference gene primers was used by the study to estimate nucleated cell counts. Sequencing used immunoSEQ multiplex PCR; TCRdb keeps in-frame clones, though not all of them. The V and J calls and the clone size are those of that table, but D and trimming were determined from the DNA. The sample shows 100,000 to 150,000 clones, approximately 85% of them seen only once.

The V call is TRBV19, the J call TRBJ2-3; D gene unclear. This receptor was taken from a woman over 75 with COVID-19, enrolled during active disease. Sequences were obtained from peripheral blood. The CDR3 sequence: CASSITHTDTQYF. CDR3 coding DNA: TGTGCCAGTAGTATCACTCACACAGATACGCAGTATTTT.